This passage covers 11 T cell receptor beta chains from one sample sequenced in a study of graft-versus-host responses after intestinal transplantation. Sequencing was performed with immunoSEQ multiplex PCR; in TCRdb, only in-frame clones are kept and a portion is missing. In the table there are 75,000 to 100,000 clones, about 82% of which are singletons. This specimen was PBMCs, taken 255 days after intestinal transplant. The receptor source for this set is a human patient who received an intestinal transplant, so some T cells may come from the graft donor.

The chain couples TRBV11-2 to TRBJ1-1, with D uncertain. Trimming removed 7 bases from V and 6 bases from J, with 15 bases in between. The V gene's germline CDR1 is SGHAT and CDR2 FQNNGV. The CDR3 runs to 13 residues. CDR3 in amino acids: CASTVGPAAEAFF. The CDR3 nucleotides read TGTGCCAGCACCGTAGGTCCGGCTGCTGAAGCTTTCTTT.

The chain combines TRBV7-9 with TRBJ2-7; D unclear. This CDR3 region has 16 residues. Germline-derived CDR1 and CDR2 are SEHNR and FQNEAQ (reference sequence). Trimming shortened V by 5 bases and J by 4 bases, and 21 bases separated the two germline ends. The CDR3 DNA is TGTGCCAGCAGCCTTCAGCCGGGTCTCCTAGGGTACGAGCAGTACTTC. Its translation is CASSLQPGLLGYEQYF.

The chain uses TRBV6-1 and TRBJ2-2; D ambiguous. With 2 bases removed from V and 6 bases from J, the gap between germline ends came to 7 bases. This CDR3 has 13 residues. In germline, CDR1 is MNHNS, CDR2 SASEGT. The CDR3 protein is CASSEQVSGELFF. CDR3 DNA: TGTGCCAGCAGTGAACAGGTTTCCGGGGAGCTGTTTTTT.

The CDR3 spells CASSERAAVDSPLHF. CDR3 coding DNA: TGTGCCAGCAGTGAAAGGGCAGCGGTGGATTCACCCCTCCACTTT. V is TRBV6-1 and J is TRBJ1-6; no clear D. Trimming took off 2 bases at V and 8 bases at J, with 13 bases between the two ends. This CDR3 spans 15 amino acids. Germline assignment: CDR1 MNHNS and CDR2 SASEGT.

The chain employs TRBV4-1 and TRBJ1-5; unclear D gene. Trimming pared 0 bases from V and 4 bases from J, leaving 7 bases between. Germline values: CDR1 MGHRA, CDR2 YSYEKL. This CDR3 is built from 14 residues. The CDR3 sequence: CASSQEAGNQPQHF. The CDR3 bases are TGCGCCAGCAGCCAAGAAGCGGGTAATCAGCCCCAGCATTTT.

The CDR3 DNA reads TGTGCCAGCAGTCGACAGGGACCCTATAATTCACCCCTCCACTTT. Translation: CASSRQGPYNSPLHF. The V and J genes are TRBV28 and TRBJ1-6; TRBD1 matches 7 bases. CDR1 is MDHEN and CDR2 is SYDVKM in the germline V gene. CDR3 length: 15 residues. Trimming removed 5 bases from V and 2 bases from J; junction bases left unmatched: 3.

This sequence joins TRBV9 and TRBJ1-5; D is possibly TRBD1 (6 bases). The germline V gene has CDR1 SGDLS and CDR2 YYNGEE. The CDR3 runs 15 residues. V was shortened by 0 bases and J by 6 bases, with 13 bases between the two germline ends. CDR3 sequence reads: CASSVGGATGQPQHF. As DNA, the CDR3 is TGTGCCAGCAGCGTAGGGGGGGCTACGGGTCAGCCCCAGCATTTT.

The chain is built from TRBV19 and TRBJ1-1; D uncertain. Between the trimmed V and J ends, which lost 4 bases and 6 bases, there was a span of 6 bases. Germline CDR1 is LNHDA and CDR2 is SQIVND (reference sequence). CDR3 length: 11 amino acids. The CDR3 DNA sequence: TGTGCCAGTAGTACGATCGCTGAAGCTTTCTTT. Amino acid sequence: CASSTIAEAFF.

The chain recombines TRBV9 with TRBJ2-1; 10 bases are shared with TRBD1. V trimming: 6 bases; J trimming: 5 bases; junction bases outside the gene matches: 2. The CDR3 length is 13 residues. Germline CDR1 is SGDLS and CDR2 is YYNGEE. This CDR3 reads CASTGTGDNEQFF. The DNA of the CDR3 is TGTGCCAGCACCGGGACAGGGGACAATGAGCAGTTCTTC.

The chain recombines TRBV4-3 with TRBJ1-2; D unresolved. CDR3 length: 13 amino acids. Germline CDR1 and CDR2: LGHNA and YSLEER. V shed 4 bases and J shed 3 bases, with 9 bases lying between them. This chain's CDR3 is CASSPTQYYGYTF. The DNA for the CDR3 is TGCGCCAGCAGCCCCACTCAGTACTATGGCTACACCTTC.

The chain joins TRBV6-5 to TRBJ2-2; the match to TRBD1 covers 8 bases. CDR1 MNHEY and CDR2 SVGAGI come from the germline V gene. The CDR3 covers 14 residues. After removal of 6 bases from V and 4 bases from J, the junction contained 4 bases not matched to a gene. The CDR3 DNA reads TGTGCCAGCAGGAATACAGGGGGCACCGGGGAGCTGTTTTTT. Protein product: CASRNTGGTGELFF.